This T cell receptor beta chain is drawn from a study of CD8 T cells in ankylosing spondylitis. It was by quantitative 5'-RACE with molecular barcodes that TCR beta libraries were made. TCRdb reprocessed the 5' RACE reads via MiXCR and lists one record per CDR3 protein. The sample yields about 390,000 distinct CDR3 sequences, around 22% seen once. Points from the study as a whole: Blood from ankylosing spondylitis patients appeared to carry a characteristic roughly 8-variant TCR beta motif. Relatively rare in peripheral blood, disease-linked clones were also CD8+. Significantly higher representation of disease-linked clones was reported for matched ankylosing spondylitis synovial fluid.

A remark on this clonotype: Its target is not known.

This CDR3 is built from 13 residues. The J segment lost 3 bases and the V segment lost 7 bases, leaving 6 bases of the junction unmatched. The sequencing sample was made of blood, either unsorted or a sorted T cell fraction (not recorded which). The receptor comes from a male donor with ankylosing spondylitis. This chain joins TRBV23-1 and TRBJ2-7; 7 bases are shared with TRBD1. TRBV23-1 is an open reading frame, and its role is uncertain. The CDR3 is CASTGTASYEQYF. The CDR3 DNA sequence: TGCGCCAGCACCGGGACAGCGAGCTACGAGCAGTACTTC.